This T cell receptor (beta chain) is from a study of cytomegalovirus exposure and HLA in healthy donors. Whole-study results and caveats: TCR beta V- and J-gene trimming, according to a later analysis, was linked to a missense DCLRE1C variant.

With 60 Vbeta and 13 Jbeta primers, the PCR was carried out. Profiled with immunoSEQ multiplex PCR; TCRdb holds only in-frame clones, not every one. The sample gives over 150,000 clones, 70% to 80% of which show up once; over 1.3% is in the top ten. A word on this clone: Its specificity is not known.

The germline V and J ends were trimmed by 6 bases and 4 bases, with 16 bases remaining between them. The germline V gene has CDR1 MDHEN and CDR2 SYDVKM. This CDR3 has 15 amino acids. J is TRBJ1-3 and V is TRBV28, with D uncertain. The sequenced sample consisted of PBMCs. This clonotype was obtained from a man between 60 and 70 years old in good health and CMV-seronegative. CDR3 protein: CASSRPPQSGNTIYF. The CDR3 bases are TGTGCCAGCAGCCGTCCGCCACAGAGCGGAAACACCATATATTTT.